This T cell receptor (beta chain) derives from a study of CD8 T cells in ankylosing spondylitis. Findings and limits, study-wide: Roughly eight highly homologous variants made up a TCR beta motif that seemed to typify ankylosing spondylitis blood. In reactive arthritis synovial fluid and blood, some motif variants had been reported before. The clones that were linked to disease were reported to be significantly enriched in matched synovial fluid samples from ankylosing spondylitis patients.

This clonotype was counted between two and nine times. Its antigen is still unknown. One entry per CDR3 protein results from TCRdb running MiXCR on the 5' RACE reads. The sample gives around 770,000 distinct CDR3 sequences, roughly 10% of which show up once; roughly 0.51% is in the top ten. With 5 bases removed from V and 13 bases from J, the gap between germline ends came to 17 bases. This CDR3 has 12 amino acids. The germline V gene has CDR1 SEHNR and CDR2 FQNEAQ (reference sequence). The TCR sequence derives from a male donor with ankylosing spondylitis. The sample taken for sequencing was blood, either unsorted or a sorted T cell fraction (not recorded which). The chain uses TRBV7-9 and TRBJ1-2; possible D gene TRBD1, 5 bases. DNA for the CDR3: TGTGCCAGCAGCCTCCGAGAGGGGAAGAGCACCTTC. It encodes CASSLREGKSTF.